Shown below are 9 T cell receptor beta chains from a single sample sequenced in a study of vaccination effects on CD4 cells after COVID-19. Their antigens are not known. Sequencing was preceded by expansion of antigen-specific CD4+ T cells with viral peptide pools in the ViraFEST assay. At the end of 10 days of culture, CD4+ T cells were isolated. Produced via immunoSEQ multiplex PCR; TCRdb's table is partial and in-frame only. This table holds some 79,000 clones, 74% found once. This specimen was CD4+ T cells from PBMCs cultured with HCoV-229E spike peptides, taken before COVID-19 vaccination. These receptors were taken from a human donor who received a COVID-19 vaccine.

The rearrangement uses TRBV28 and TRBJ1-1; D call uncertain. The V gene's germline CDR1 is MDHEN and CDR2 SYDVKM. This CDR3 is built from 14 residues. Trimming removed 4 bases from V and 4 bases from J, with 13 bases in between. Written as DNA, the CDR3 is TGTGCCAGCAGTTCTCTAAGACCGATCACTGAAGCTTTCTTT. Encoded protein: CASSSLRPITEAFF.

This chain links TRBV4-2 with TRBJ2-5, with D perhaps being TRBD1 or TRBD2 (5 bases each). The germline V and J ends were trimmed by 4 bases and 4 bases, with 16 bases remaining between them. Per germline, CDR1 LGHNA and CDR2 YNFKEQ. The CDR3 has 15 amino acids. CDR3: CASSRVTGRRETQYF. The DNA for the CDR3 is TGTGCCAGCAGCCGTGTTACGGGACGCCGAGAGACCCAGTACTTC.

The V gene is TRBV10-3, the J gene TRBJ2-7, with 8 bases matching TRBD2. With V trimmed by 3 bases and J by 7 bases, 2 bases remained unmatched. CDR3 size: 12 residues. Germline V gene lookup returns CDR1 ENHRY and CDR2 SYGVKD. CDR3 in DNA: TGTGCCATCAGTGAACCGGGGGGGGAGCAGTACGTC. Protein product: CAISEPGGEQYV.

The chain employs TRBV28 and TRBJ2-1; D is undetermined. The CDR3 spans 12 residues. CDR1 and CDR2 (germline): MDHEN, SYDVKM. Trimming shortened V by 7 bases and J by 5 bases, and 9 bases separated the two germline ends. As DNA, the CDR3 is TGTGCCAGCACGCCAACCCACAATGAGCAGTTCTTC. It translates to CASTPTHNEQFF.

The chain combines TRBV2 with TRBJ2-5; D is unclear. Germline lookup yields CDR1 SNHLY and CDR2 FYNNEI. The CDR3 totals 11 residues. V was pared by 8 bases and J by 5 bases, with 9 bases between. In DNA form, the CDR3 reads TGTGCCAGCCGTTTGGGGGAGACCCAGTACTTC. Its protein is CASRLGETQYF. Full variable domain (outside the CDR3, taken from reference TRBV2 and TRBJ2-5): EPEVTQTPSHQVTQMGQEVILRCVPISNHLYFYWYRQILGQKVEFLVSFYNNEISEKSEIFDDQFSVERPDGSNFTLKIRSTKLEDSAMYFCASRLGETQYFGPGTRLLVL.

The V and J genes are TRBV28 and TRBJ1-6, with D unresolved. The CDR3 is 14 amino acids. Trimming shortened V by 3 bases and J by 8 bases, and 11 bases separated the two germline ends. Germline CDR1 is MDHEN and CDR2 is SYDVKM. The CDR3 spells CASSFGGPHSPLHF. CDR3 nucleotides: TGTGCCAGCAGTTTTGGAGGGCCTCATTCACCCCTCCACTTT.

The V gene is TRBV6-5, the J gene TRBJ2-7, with D perhaps TRBD2 (5 bases). The CDR3 is 14 residues long. CDR1 is MNHEY and CDR2 is SVGAGI in the germline V gene. V lost 6 bases, J lost 4 bases, and 16 bases lay in between. CDR3 sequence reads: CASRATSGSYEQYV. DNA of the CDR3: TGTGCCAGCAGAGCGACATCGGGGTCTTACGAGCAGTACGTC.

The chain uses TRBV18 and TRBJ2-1; 7 positions agree with TRBD1. Unmatched junction bases numbered 7, after V lost 1 base and J lost 4 bases. Germline values: CDR1 KGHSH, CDR2 LQKENI. The CDR3 is made up of 16 amino acids. The CDR3 DNA reads TGTGCCAGCTCACCACTGTCGCAGGGGGAATACAATGAGCAGTTCTTC. Amino acids: CASSPLSQGEYNEQFF. The entire variable domain, with the rest obtained from reference TRBV18 and TRBJ2-1, is as follows: NAGVMQNPRHLVRRRGQEARLRCSPMKGHSHVYWYRQLPEEGLKFMVYLQKENIIDESGMPKERFSAEFPKEGPSILRIQQVVRGDSAAYFCASSPLSQGEYNEQFFGPGTRLTVL.

This clone was seen just once. The chain recombines TRBV6-5 with TRBJ2-3; no reliable D call. V was pared by 2 bases and J by 0 bases, with 9 bases between. The CDR3 contains 15 residues. Germline V gene data show CDR1 as MNHEY and CDR2 as SVGAGI. DNA for the CDR3: TGTGCCAGCAGTTACCGCTCAGCCAGCACAGATACGCAGTATTTT. This sequence encodes CASSYRSASTDTQYF.